This T cell receptor (beta chain) originates from a study of response to subunit inactivated influenza vaccine. Study-wide findings and caveats: Each seasonal influenza vaccination recruits few new T cells, the authors suggested.

A single record per CDR3 protein comes from TCRdb applying MiXCR to the RT-PCR reads. Of about 240,000 distinct CDR3 sequences listed, less than 15% were seen once; the top ten hold 7.8%. This clonotype was counted between two and nine times. No antigen is known for it. This TCR was recovered from a man aged 50 or older who received an inactivated influenza vaccine. The sample was non-naive T cells sorted from PBMCs, taken around two weeks before vaccination.

DNA for the CDR3: TGTGCCAGCAGTAGACCTCTCTACGAGCAGTACTTC. Its protein product is CASSRPLYEQYF. The chain carries TRBV28 and TRBJ2-7; unclear D gene. Trimming removed 5 bases from V and 3 bases from J, with 8 bases in between. The CDR3 length is 12 residues. Germline V CDR1 and CDR2: MDHEN, SYDVKM.